The clone carrying this T cell receptor (beta chain) was seen only a few times. Germline V CDR1 and CDR2: LGHNA, YNFKEQ. The CDR3 is 13 residues long. V lost 0 bases and J lost 8, with 10 bases in between. This entry comes from a study of identical twins. TCRdb reprocessed the 5' RACE reads with MiXCR, giving one entry per CDR3 protein. The data show around 490,000 distinct CDR3 sequences, approximately 14% seen once. These data were likewise used in another study, on yellow fever vaccine responses in identical twins.

The rearrangement joins TRBV4-2 to TRBJ1-1; D remains unclear. Sequencing was carried out using CD4+ T cells sorted from blood. This receptor was taken from a woman between 18 and 29 years old in good health. CDR3 sequence reads: CASSQDQLGEAFF. The CDR3, as DNA: TGTGCCAGCAGCCAAGATCAACTCGGCGAAGCTTTCTTT.